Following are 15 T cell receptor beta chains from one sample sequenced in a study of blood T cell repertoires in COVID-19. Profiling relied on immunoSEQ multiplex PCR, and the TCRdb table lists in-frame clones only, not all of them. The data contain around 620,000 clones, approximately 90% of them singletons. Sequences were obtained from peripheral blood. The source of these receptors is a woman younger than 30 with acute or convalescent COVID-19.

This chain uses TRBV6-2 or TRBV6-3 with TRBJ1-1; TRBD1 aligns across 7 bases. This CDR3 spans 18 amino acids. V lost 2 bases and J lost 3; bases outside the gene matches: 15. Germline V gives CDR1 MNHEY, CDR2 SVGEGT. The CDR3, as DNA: TGTGCCAGCAGTTACCACCGGGACAGATACCTCCCCTACACTGAAGCTTTCTTT. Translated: CASSYHRDRYLPYTEAFF.

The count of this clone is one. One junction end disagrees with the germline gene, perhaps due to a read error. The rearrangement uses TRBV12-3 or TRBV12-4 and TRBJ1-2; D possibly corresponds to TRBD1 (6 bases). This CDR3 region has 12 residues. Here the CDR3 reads CASSLGTTVDAF. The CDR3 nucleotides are TGTGCCAGCAGTTTGGGGACAACCGTTGACGCCTTC.

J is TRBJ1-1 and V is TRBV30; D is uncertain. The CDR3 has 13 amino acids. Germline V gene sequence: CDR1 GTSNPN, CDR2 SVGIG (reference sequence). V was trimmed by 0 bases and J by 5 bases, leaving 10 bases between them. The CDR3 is CAWSVSGGTEAFF. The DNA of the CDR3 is TGTGCCTGGAGTGTGTCTGGAGGTACTGAAGCTTTCTTT.

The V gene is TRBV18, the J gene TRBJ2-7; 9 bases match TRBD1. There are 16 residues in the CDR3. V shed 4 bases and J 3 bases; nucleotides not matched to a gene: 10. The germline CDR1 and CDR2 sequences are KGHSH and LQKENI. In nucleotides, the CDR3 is TGTGCCAGCTCACTTAGAACCGGGACAGGGATCTACGAGCAGTACTTC. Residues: CASSLRTGTGIYEQYF.

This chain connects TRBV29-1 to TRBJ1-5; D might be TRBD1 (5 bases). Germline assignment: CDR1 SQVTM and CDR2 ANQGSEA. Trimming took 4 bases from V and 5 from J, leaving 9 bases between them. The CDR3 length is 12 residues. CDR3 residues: CSVGGGYQPQHF. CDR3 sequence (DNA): TGCAGCGTTGGCGGGGGTTATCAGCCCCAGCATTTT.

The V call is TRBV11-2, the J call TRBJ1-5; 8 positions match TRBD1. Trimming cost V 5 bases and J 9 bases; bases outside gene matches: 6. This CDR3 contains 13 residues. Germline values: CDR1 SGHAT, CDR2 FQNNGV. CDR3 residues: CASSVRQGPPQHF. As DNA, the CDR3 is TGTGCCAGCAGCGTAAGACAGGGGCCGCCCCAGCATTTT. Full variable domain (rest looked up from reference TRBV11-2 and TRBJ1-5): EAGVAQSPRYKIIEKRQSVAFWCNPISGHATLYWYQQILGQGPKLLIQFQNNGVVDDSQLPKDRFSAERLKGVDSTLKIQPAKLEDSAVYLCASSVRQGPPQHFGDGTRLSIL.

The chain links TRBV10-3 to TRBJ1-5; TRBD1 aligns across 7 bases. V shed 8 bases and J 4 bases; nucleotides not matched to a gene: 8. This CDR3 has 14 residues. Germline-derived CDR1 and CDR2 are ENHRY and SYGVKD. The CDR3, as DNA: TGTGCCATCGCCAACCCGGGACAGAATCAGCCCCAGCATTTT. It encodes CAIANPGQNQPQHF.

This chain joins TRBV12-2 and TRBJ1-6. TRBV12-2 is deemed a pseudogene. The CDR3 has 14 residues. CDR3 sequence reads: CALNPGGNRAPLHF. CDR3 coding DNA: TGTGCACTTAACCCGGGCGGGAACCGGGCACCCCTCCACTTT.

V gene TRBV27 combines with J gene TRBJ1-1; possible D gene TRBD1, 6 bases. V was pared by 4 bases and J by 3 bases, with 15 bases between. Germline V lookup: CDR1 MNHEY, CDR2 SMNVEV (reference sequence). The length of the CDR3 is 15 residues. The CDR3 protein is CASSSLRGHHTEAFF. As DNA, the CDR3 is TGTGCCAGCAGTTCGTTACGGGGACATCACACTGAAGCTTTCTTT.

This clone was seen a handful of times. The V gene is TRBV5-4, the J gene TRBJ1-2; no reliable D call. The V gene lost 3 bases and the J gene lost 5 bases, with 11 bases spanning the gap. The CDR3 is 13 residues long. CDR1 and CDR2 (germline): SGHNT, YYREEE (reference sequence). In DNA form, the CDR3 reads TGTGCCAGCAGCTGGCGGGCGGGGTATGGCTACACCTTC. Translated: CASSWRAGYGYTF.

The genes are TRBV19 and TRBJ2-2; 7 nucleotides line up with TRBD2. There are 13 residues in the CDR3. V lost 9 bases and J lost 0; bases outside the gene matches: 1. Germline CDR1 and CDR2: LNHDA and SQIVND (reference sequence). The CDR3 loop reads CASGLANTGELFF. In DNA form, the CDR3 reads TGTGCCAGCGGACTAGCGAACACCGGGGAGCTGTTTTTT.

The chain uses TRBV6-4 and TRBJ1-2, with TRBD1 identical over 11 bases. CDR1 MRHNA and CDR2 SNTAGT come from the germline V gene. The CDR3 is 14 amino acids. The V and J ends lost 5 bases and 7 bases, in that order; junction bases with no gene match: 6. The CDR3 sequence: CASSLDRGRGGYTF. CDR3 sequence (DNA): TGTGCCAGCAGTCTGGACAGGGGGCGCGGTGGCTACACCTTC.

CDR3 loop: CASSNEIEQPQHF. The CDR3 DNA reads as TGTGCCAGCTCAAACGAAATTGAGCAGCCCCAGCATTTT. J is TRBJ1-5 and V is TRBV18, with D unresolved. Per the germline V gene, CDR1 is KGHSH and CDR2 is LQKENI. Trimming cost V 5 bases and J 7 bases, with 12 bases left between them. The CDR3 loop spans 13 amino acids.

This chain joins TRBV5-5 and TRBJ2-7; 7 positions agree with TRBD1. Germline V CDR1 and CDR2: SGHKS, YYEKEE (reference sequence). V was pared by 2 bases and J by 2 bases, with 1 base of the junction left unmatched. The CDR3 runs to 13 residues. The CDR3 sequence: CASSFGQAYEQYF. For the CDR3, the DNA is TGTGCCAGCAGCTTCGGACAGGCCTACGAGCAGTACTTC.

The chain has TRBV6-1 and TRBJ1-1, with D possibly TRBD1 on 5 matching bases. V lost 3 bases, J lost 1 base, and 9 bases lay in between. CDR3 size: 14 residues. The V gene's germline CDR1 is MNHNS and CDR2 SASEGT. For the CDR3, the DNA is TGTGCCAGCAGTGATTGGCAGGGGAACACTGAAGCTTTCTTT. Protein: CASSDWQGNTEAFF.